The present T cell receptor beta chain was sequenced within a study of blood T cells in healthy people across ages. The sample, roughly 9.5 milliliters of peripheral blood, was drawn from each donor. Points from the study as a whole: Long-lived donors carried more naive CD4+ cells and greater diversity than aged donors.

A second 7 to 11 cycle PCR used barcoded and J-beta primers. Using its own MiXCR run on the 5' RACE reads, TCRdb lists one record per CDR3 protein. The data contain approximately 2,000,000 distinct CDR3 sequences, about 39% of them singletons. CDR1 DFQATT and CDR2 SNEGSKA come from the germline V gene (reference sequence). CDR3 length: 14 amino acids. V lost 4 bases and J lost 2; bases outside the gene matches: 7. In this sample, this clonotype turned up a few times. Its antigen is not known. The receptor's source is a human donor in good health. Specimen: blood. This rearrangement joins TRBV20-1 to TRBJ1-2; 7 bases align to TRBD1. CDR3 amino acids: CSAIETGINYGYTF. As DNA, the CDR3 is TGCAGTGCTATTGAGACAGGGATCAACTATGGCTACACCTTC.